What follows are 14 T cell receptor beta chains derived from one specimen sequenced in a study of control samples from healthy donors and cancer patients (dated by TCRdb to the early 2020s). The library was built by means of the immunoSEQ multiplex PCR assay. TCRdb took this table from immuneACCESS and kept in-frame rearrangements with V and J called. Such tables lack part of the clones; where checked against another copy, unresolved V genes explain under half of the gap, and the rest is unexplained. The sample contains 50,000 to 75,000 clones, almost 90% of them found a single time. The ten most abundant clones make up over 5% of the sample. Sequencing was carried out using PBMCs. The receptors shown here come from a man aged 55 to 70 with colorectal cancer.

This chain joins TRBV27 and TRBJ1-2; D is ambiguous. Germline CDR1 MNHEY, CDR2 SMNVEV (reference sequence). Trimming removed 8 bases at V and 3 bases at J, with 7 bases between. The CDR3 length is 11 residues. CDR3 sequence reads: CASGRYYGYTF. The CDR3 DNA is TGTGCCAGCGGCCGTTACTATGGCTACACCTTC.

Only a few counts were recorded for this clone. CDR3 sequence (DNA): TGTGCCAGTAGTATCCAAGGATATAGCAATCAGCCCCAGCATTTT. Its protein is CASSIQGYSNQPQHF. J is TRBJ1-5 and V is TRBV19; no definite D call. The ends were cut back, 3 bases at V and 0 bases at J, with 9 bases in the middle. CDR1 and CDR2 (germline): LNHDA, SQIVND (reference sequence). This CDR3 comprises 15 residues.

This chain links TRBV10-3 with TRBJ2-2, with no clear D. The V end lost 4 bases, the J end lost 4 bases, and 10 bases lay between the germline ends. CDR3 length: 14 amino acids. In germline, CDR1 is ENHRY, CDR2 SYGVKD. CDR3 sequence: CAISGQPTTGELFF. The CDR3 nucleotides are TGTGCCATCAGTGGTCAGCCCACCACCGGGGAGCTGTTTTTT.

This clone was detected only once. The chain recombines TRBV28 with TRBJ2-1, with 8 nucleotides matching TRBD2. V was clipped by 6 bases and J by 8 bases; unmatched bases: 15. There are 16 residues in the CDR3. The V gene's germline CDR1 is MDHEN and CDR2 SYDVKM. For the CDR3, the DNA is TGTGCCAGCAGCCCAGCCTCGGGGGGGCCTCGCTATGAGCAGTTCTTC. It yields the protein CASSPASGGPRYEQFF. The full variable domain, rest sourced from reference TRBV28 and TRBJ2-1, is DVKVTQSSRYLVKRTGEKVFLECVQDMDHENMFWYRQDPGLGLRLIYFSYDVKMKEKGDIPEGYSVSREKKERFSLILESASTNQTSMYLCASSPASGGPRYEQFFGPGTRLTVL.

V is TRBV19 and J is TRBJ2-5; weak D call: TRBD1 (8 bases). The germline V gene encodes CDR1 LNHDA and CDR2 SQIVND (reference sequence). V was cut by 2 bases and J by 9 bases, with 13 bases left in between. The CDR3 loop spans 13 amino acids. The CDR3 loop reads CASSIQGAGAQYF. The CDR3 DNA sequence: TGTGCCAGTAGTATACAGGGGGCGGGGGCCCAGTACTTC.

This clone showed up just a few times. This CDR3 is CASSTRTSGETDTQYF. CDR3 in DNA: TGTGCCAGCTCCACCCGGACTAGCGGGGAGACAGATACGCAGTATTTT. The chain couples TRBV18 to TRBJ2-3; 12 bases align to TRBD2. The CDR3 length is 16 residues. Per the germline V gene, CDR1 is KGHSH and CDR2 is LQKENI. J lost 3 bases, V lost 6 bases, and 7 bases had no gene match.

V is TRBV19 and J is TRBJ1-2; possibly TRBD1 for D (5 bases). V lost 7 bases and J lost 1, with 16 bases in between. Germline V gene data show CDR1 as LNHDA and CDR2 as SQIVND (reference sequence). The CDR3 length is 15 residues. CDR3 region: CASTPLGTFNYGYTF. DNA of the CDR3: TGTGCCAGTACCCCCCTCGGGACTTTTAACTATGGCTACACCTTC.

The V gene is TRBV5-1, the J gene TRBJ2-1, with TRBD2 matching over 7 bases. CDR1 is SGHRS and CDR2 is YFSETQ in the germline V gene. CDR3 length equals 15 residues. V shed 4 bases and J 5 bases; nucleotides not matched to a gene: 9. The CDR3 sequence is CASSTGGNRDNEQFF. Here the CDR3 DNA reads TGCGCCAGCAGCACCGGGGGGAATCGGGACAATGAGCAGTTCTTC.

The chain joins TRBV27 to TRBJ1-1, with D possibly TRBD1 on 5 matching bases. Between the trimmed V and J ends, which lost 5 bases and 5 bases, there was a span of 15 bases. CDR1 MNHEY and CDR2 SMNVEV come from the germline V gene (reference sequence). The CDR3 is 14 residues long. In DNA, the CDR3 is TGTGCCAGCAGTAGTTCCCAGGGTTGGACTGAAGCTTTCTTT. It translates to CASSSSQGWTEAFF.

V gene TRBV9 combines with J gene TRBJ2-1; D may be TRBD1 (5 bases). Per the germline V gene, CDR1 is SGDLS and CDR2 is YYNGEE. There are 15 residues in the CDR3. Trimming shortened V by 0 bases and J by 4 bases, and 11 bases separated the two germline ends. CDR3 amino acids: CASSVEGQAYNEQFF. CDR3 bases: TGTGCCAGCAGCGTAGAGGGGCAAGCTTACAATGAGCAGTTCTTC. Supplemented by reference TRBV9 and TRBJ2-1, the full variable domain reads DSGVTQTPKHLITATGQRVTLRCSPRSGDLSVYWYQQSLDQGLQFLIQYYNGEERAKGNILERFSAQQFPDLHSELNLSSLELGDSALYFCASSVEGQAYNEQFFGPGTRLTVL.

This chain uses TRBV7-9 with TRBJ1-5; D is uncertain. Germline lookup yields CDR1 SEHNR and CDR2 FQNEAQ (reference sequence). V shed 5 bases and J shed 4 bases, with 9 bases lying between them. This CDR3 contains 13 residues. DNA for the CDR3: TGTGCCAGCAGCCTAGGTTATAATCAGCCCCAGCATTTT. This gives the protein CASSLGYNQPQHF.

The rearrangement joins TRBV6-5 to TRBJ2-2; 7 bases agree with TRBD2. J was trimmed by 5 bases and V by 10 bases; bases with no gene match: 10. There are 14 residues in the CDR3. Germline assignment: CDR1 MNHEY and CDR2 SVGAGI. In DNA, the CDR3 is TGTGCCATCGGGAACGGGGGAGGGACCGGGGAGCTGTTTTTT. Protein sequence: CAIGNGGGTGELFF.

The chain is built from TRBV11-2 and TRBJ2-1; 11 positions match TRBD2. Germline V gene data show CDR1 as SGHAT and CDR2 as FQNNGV. The CDR3 extends over 15 amino acids. V lost 4 bases, J lost 4 bases, and 3 bases stayed unmatched. The CDR3 nucleotides are TGTGCCAGCAGCTACCTAGCGGGGGGATACAATGAGCAGTTCTTC. This encodes CASSYLAGGYNEQFF.

CDR3 nucleotides: TGTGCCAGCAGCTTCAGAGCCGTAACAGGGGCTGGAAACACCATATATTTT. Residues: CASSFRAVTGAGNTIYF. The chain recombines TRBV5-7 with TRBJ1-3; 7 bases are shared with TRBD1. TRBV5-7 is an ORF, and what it does is uncertain. Losses at the gene ends were 2 bases for V and 2 bases for J; bases not matched to a gene: 10. The CDR3 covers 17 residues.